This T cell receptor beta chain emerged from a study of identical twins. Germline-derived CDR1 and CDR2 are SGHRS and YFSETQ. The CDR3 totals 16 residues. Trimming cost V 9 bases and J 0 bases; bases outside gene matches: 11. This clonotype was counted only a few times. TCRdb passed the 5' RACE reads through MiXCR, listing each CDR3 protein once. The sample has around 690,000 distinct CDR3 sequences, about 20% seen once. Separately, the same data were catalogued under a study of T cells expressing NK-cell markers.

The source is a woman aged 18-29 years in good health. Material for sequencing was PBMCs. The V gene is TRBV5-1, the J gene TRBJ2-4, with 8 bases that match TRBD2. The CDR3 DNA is TGCGCCATCAACCCTAAGCGGGAGCTAGCCAAAAACATTCAGTACTTC. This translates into CAINPKRELAKNIQYF. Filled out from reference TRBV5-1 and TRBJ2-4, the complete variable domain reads KAGVTQTPRYLIKTRGQQVTLSCSPISGHRSVSWYQQTPGQGLQFLFEYFSETQRNKGNFPGRFSGRQFSNSRSEMNVSTLELGDSALYLCAINPKRELAKNIQYFGAGTRLSVL.